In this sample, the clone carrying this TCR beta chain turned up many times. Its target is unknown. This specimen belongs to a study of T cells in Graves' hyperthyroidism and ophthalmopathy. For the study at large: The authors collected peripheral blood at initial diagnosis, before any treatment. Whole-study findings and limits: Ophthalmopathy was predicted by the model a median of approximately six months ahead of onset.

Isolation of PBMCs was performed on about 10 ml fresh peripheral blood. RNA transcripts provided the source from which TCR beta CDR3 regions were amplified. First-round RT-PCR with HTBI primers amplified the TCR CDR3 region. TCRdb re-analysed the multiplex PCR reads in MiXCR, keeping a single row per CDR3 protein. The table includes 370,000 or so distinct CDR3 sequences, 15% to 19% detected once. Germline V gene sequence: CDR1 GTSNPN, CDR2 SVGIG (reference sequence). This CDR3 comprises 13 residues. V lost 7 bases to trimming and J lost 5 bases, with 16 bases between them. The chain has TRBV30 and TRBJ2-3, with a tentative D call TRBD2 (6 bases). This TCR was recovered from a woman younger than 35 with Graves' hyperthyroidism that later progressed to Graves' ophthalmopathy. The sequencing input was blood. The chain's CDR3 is CALGMGGVDTQYF. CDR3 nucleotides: TGTGCCTTGGGCATGGGGGGAGTAGATACGCAGTATTTT.